Each of the 18 T cell receptor beta chains below was sequenced from the same sample in a study of control samples from healthy donors and cancer patients. Here immunoSEQ multiplex PCR was the method, and the copy in TCRdb shows in-frame clones only, minus some. The top ten hold 38% of the sample, which has 94,000 or so clones, roughly 84% seen once. The sample comprised PBMCs. These receptors were collected from a man between 65 and 85 years old with lung cancer.

This rearrangement joins TRBV7-9 to TRBJ2-7; no reliable D call. Per the germline V gene, CDR1 is SEHNR and CDR2 is FQNEAQ (reference sequence). V dropped 5 bases and J dropped 2 bases, with 7 bases sitting between them. This CDR3 has 12 residues. In nucleotides, the CDR3 is TGTGCCAGCAGCCCGGGTACCTACGAGCAGTACTTC. It codes for CASSPGTYEQYF.

The V call is TRBV19, the J call TRBJ2-1; perhaps TRBD1 as D (5 bases). CDR1 and CDR2 (germline): LNHDA, SQIVND (reference sequence). The CDR3 runs to 15 residues. V was clipped by 3 bases and J by 6 bases, with 15 bases between them. DNA for the CDR3: TGTGCCAGTAGTATTGGGGCAGGGAATGGCAATGAGCAGTTCTTC. Its protein product is CASSIGAGNGNEQFF.

This rearrangement joins TRBV5-4 to TRBJ1-1; TRBD1 matches 9 bases. The CDR3 loop spans 14 amino acids. V was clipped by 4 bases and J by 1 base; unmatched bases: 2. CDR1 SGHNT and CDR2 YYREEE come from the germline V gene (reference sequence). The CDR3 spells CASSKTGGNTEAFF. For the CDR3, the DNA is TGTGCCAGCAGCAAGACAGGGGGGAACACTGAAGCTTTCTTT.

The chain carries TRBV2 and TRBJ1-4; D not certain. The V end lost 4 bases, the J end lost 5 bases, and 14 bases lay between the germline ends. CDR1 and CDR2 from the germline V gene are SNHLY and FYNNEI. This CDR3 contains 15 residues. The CDR3 loop reads CASSVPVGGNEKLFF. CDR3 DNA sequence: TGTGCCAGCAGTGTTCCCGTAGGAGGGAATGAAAAACTGTTTTTT.

V is TRBV5-6 and J is TRBJ2-1; D is possibly TRBD1 or TRBD2 (5 bases each). CDR1 and CDR2 (germline): SGHDT, YYEEEE. The CDR3 contains 12 residues. V lost 4 bases and J 8 bases, leaving 10 bases between the germline ends. CDR3 residues: CASSPGRHEQFF. Here the CDR3 DNA reads TGTGCCAGCAGCCCGGGACGGCATGAGCAGTTCTTC.

V gene TRBV18 combines with J gene TRBJ2-3; TRBD1 agrees at 7 bases. The V segment lost 5 bases and the J segment 5 bases; nucleotides outside the gene matches: 4. Per the germline V gene, CDR1 is KGHSH and CDR2 is LQKENI. The CDR3 consists of 13 residues. This CDR3 is CASSNRGLDTQYF. The CDR3 nucleotides read TGTGCCAGCTCAAACAGGGGTTTAGATACGCAGTATTTT.

V and J are TRBV6-2 or TRBV6-3 and TRBJ2-7, with D tentatively TRBD2 (6 bases). This CDR3 is 14 amino acids long. Trimming stripped 2 bases from V and 1 base from J, with 9 bases between. The germline CDR1 and CDR2 sequences are MNHEY and SVGEGT. This CDR3 reads CASSYRGVSYEQYF. CDR3 coding DNA: TGTGCCAGCAGTTACCGCGGGGTTTCCTACGAGCAGTACTTC.

The chain's CDR3 is CATGDRGLNEAFF. The CDR3 region has the DNA TGTGCCACAGGGGACAGGGGGCTCAATGAAGCTTTCTTT. The V gene is TRBV10-3, the J gene TRBJ1-1; TRBD1 agrees at 12 bases. CDR1 and CDR2 (germline): ENHRY, SYGVKD. V gave up 10 bases and J gave up 7 bases; unmatched junction bases: 7. This CDR3 is built from 13 residues.

The chain combines TRBV7-8 with TRBJ1-5; 8 positions agree with TRBD1. The CDR3 runs to 16 residues. Germline CDR1 reads SGHVS; CDR2 reads FQNEAQ. The ends lost 5 bases at V and 5 bases at J; junction bases unmatched: 11. CDR3 in DNA: TGTGCCAGCAGCGGGCGGGACAGGCGGGGAGATCAGCCCCAGCATTTT. As protein: CASSGRDRRGDQPQHF.

The V gene is TRBV30, the J gene TRBJ1-5; no clear D. This CDR3 is built from 14 residues. Deletions cut 1 base from V and 4 bases from J, with 11 bases between. Germline CDR1 GTSNPN, CDR2 SVGIG (reference sequence). The CDR3 DNA reads TGTGCCTGGAGTGACCAGTTTTTTAATCAGCCCCAGCATTTT. This translates into CAWSDQFFNQPQHF.

This rearrangement joins TRBV7-3 to TRBJ2-7; 8 bases are a match to TRBD2. V lost 2 bases to trimming and J lost 2 bases; unmatched junction nucleotides: 5. Looked up from germline, CDR1 is SGHTA and CDR2 is FQGTGA. This CDR3 comprises 15 residues. CDR3 loop: CASSLQASGPYEQYF. Here the CDR3 DNA reads TGTGCCAGCAGCTTACAGGCTAGCGGGCCCTACGAGCAGTACTTC.

This clone was seen only a few times. This chain connects TRBV29-1 to TRBJ2-1; 10 bases agree with TRBD2. With 5 bases clipped from V and 9 bases from J, the junction kept 10 bases outside the gene matches. The CDR3 contains 14 residues. CDR1 and CDR2 from the germline V gene are SQVTM and ANQGSEA. This CDR3 reads CSVRTSGSVGEQFF. The CDR3 coding sequence is TGCAGCGTTCGGACTAGCGGAAGTGTGGGTGAGCAGTTCTTC.

The chain combines TRBV11-2 with TRBJ1-3; the match to TRBD1 covers 7 bases. The CDR3 is 16 residues long. The junction had 8 bases not matched to a gene; V was cut back by 6 bases and J by 0 bases. The V gene's germline CDR1 is SGHAT and CDR2 FQNNGV. CDR3 in DNA: TGTGCCAGCAGGCAAAGACAGGGCCTCTCTGGAAACACCATATATTTT. This sequence encodes CASRQRQGLSGNTIYF.

The chain joins TRBV7-9 to TRBJ2-2; the D gene is possibly TRBD2 (6 bases). CDR1 and CDR2 from the germline V gene are SEHNR and FQNEAQ (reference sequence). Between the trimmed V and J ends, which lost 4 bases and 4 bases, there was a span of 10 bases. The CDR3 consists of 14 residues. CDR3 residues: CASSYYGGTGELFF. The CDR3, as DNA: TGTGCCAGCAGCTATTACGGGGGCACCGGGGAGCTGTTTTTT.

This clone was observed a handful of times. This chain links TRBV2 with TRBJ2-5, with 10 bases that match TRBD2. There are 18 residues in the CDR3. Germline CDR1 reads SNHLY; CDR2 reads FYNNEI. V lost 1 base to trimming and J lost 5 bases; unmatched junction nucleotides: 13. DNA for the CDR3: TGTGCCAGCAGTGAAGTGGCCGAGCGGGGGGGTACTAGGGAGACCCAGTACTTC. Residues: CASSEVAERGGTRETQYF.

The chain couples TRBV5-1 to TRBJ2-7; the match to TRBD2 covers 12 bases. The CDR3 contains 18 residues. V lost 0 bases and J lost 0; bases outside the gene matches: 7. Germline CDR1 and CDR2: SGHRS and YFSETQ. CDR3 region: CASSLDPLAGGSSYEQYF. In DNA form, the CDR3 reads TGCGCCAGCAGCTTGGATCCACTAGCGGGGGGTAGCTCCTACGAGCAGTACTTC.

The table lists this clone with a count of one. V gene TRBV11-1 combines with J gene TRBJ2-3; TRBD1 matches at 7 bases. CDR3 length equals 16 residues. Germline V gene sequence: CDR1 SGHAT, CDR2 FQDESV (reference sequence). With 3 bases clipped from V and 0 bases from J, the junction kept 6 bases outside the gene matches. As DNA, the CDR3 is TGTGCCAGCAGCTTGGGGGACAGAATAAGCACAGATACGCAGTATTTT. Amino acids: CASSLGDRISTDTQYF.

The rearrangement joins TRBV28 to TRBJ1-2; 11 bases are shared with TRBD1. There are 15 residues in the CDR3. Per germline, CDR1 MDHEN and CDR2 SYDVKM. The V gene end was trimmed by 2 bases and the J gene end by 6 bases; junction bases not matched to a gene: 5. CDR3 coding DNA: TGTGCCAGCAGTTTAGTGGGACAGGGGGGGGATGGCTACACCTTC. This gives the protein CASSLVGQGGDGYTF.